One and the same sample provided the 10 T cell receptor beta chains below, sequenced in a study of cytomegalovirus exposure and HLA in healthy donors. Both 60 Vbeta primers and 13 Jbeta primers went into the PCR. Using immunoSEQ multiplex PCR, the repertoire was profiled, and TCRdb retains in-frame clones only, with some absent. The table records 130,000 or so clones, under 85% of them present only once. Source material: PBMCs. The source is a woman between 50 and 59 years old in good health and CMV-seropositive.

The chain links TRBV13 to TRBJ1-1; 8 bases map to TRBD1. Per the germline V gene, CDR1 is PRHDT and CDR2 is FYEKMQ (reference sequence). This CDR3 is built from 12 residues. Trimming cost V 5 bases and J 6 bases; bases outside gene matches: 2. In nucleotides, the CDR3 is TGTGCCAGCAGCGCGACAGGGGCTGAAGCTTTCTTT. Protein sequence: CASSATGAEAFF.

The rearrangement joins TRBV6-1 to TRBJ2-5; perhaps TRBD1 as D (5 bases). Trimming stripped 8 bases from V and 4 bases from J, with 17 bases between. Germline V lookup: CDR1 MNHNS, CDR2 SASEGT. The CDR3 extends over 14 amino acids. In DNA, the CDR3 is TGTGCCAGCTCACTGAGAAGACAGCTAGAGACCCAGTACTTC. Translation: CASSLRRQLETQYF.

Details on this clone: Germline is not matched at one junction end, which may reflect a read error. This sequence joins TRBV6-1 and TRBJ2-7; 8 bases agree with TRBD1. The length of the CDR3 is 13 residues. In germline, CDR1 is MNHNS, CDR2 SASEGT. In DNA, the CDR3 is TGTGCCACGACTGGCATACCCGGGGACAGGCATGACTTC. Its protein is CATTGIPGDRHDF.

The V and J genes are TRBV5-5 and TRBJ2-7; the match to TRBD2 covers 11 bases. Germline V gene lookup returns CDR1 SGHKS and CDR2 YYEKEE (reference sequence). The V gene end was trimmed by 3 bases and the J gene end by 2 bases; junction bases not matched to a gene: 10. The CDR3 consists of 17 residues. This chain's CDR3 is CASSWSLAGGHPYEQYF. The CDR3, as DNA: TGTGCCAGCAGCTGGAGTCTAGCGGGAGGACATCCCTACGAGCAGTACTTC.

The CDR3 nucleotides read TGCGCCAGCAGCCTCCTAGCGGGGGGTCTCACAGATACGCAGTATTTT. Protein sequence: CASSLLAGGLTDTQYF. The chain links TRBV4-1 to TRBJ2-3, with 11 positions matching TRBD2. Trimming cost V 4 bases and J 2 bases; bases outside gene matches: 5. Germline CDR1 MGHRA, CDR2 YSYEKL. The CDR3 spans 16 residues.

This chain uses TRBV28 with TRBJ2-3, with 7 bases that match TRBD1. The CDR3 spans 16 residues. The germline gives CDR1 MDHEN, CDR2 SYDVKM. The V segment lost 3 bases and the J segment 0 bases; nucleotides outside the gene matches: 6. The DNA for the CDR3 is TGTGCCAGCAGTTTGGGGACAGACCGTAGCACAGATACGCAGTATTTT. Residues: CASSLGTDRSTDTQYF.

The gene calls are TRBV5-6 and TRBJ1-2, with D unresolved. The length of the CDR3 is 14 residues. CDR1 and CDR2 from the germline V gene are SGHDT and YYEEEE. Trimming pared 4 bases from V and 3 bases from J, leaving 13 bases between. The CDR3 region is CASSKDFDHYGYTF. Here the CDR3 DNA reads TGTGCCAGCAGCAAGGACTTCGACCACTATGGCTACACCTTC.

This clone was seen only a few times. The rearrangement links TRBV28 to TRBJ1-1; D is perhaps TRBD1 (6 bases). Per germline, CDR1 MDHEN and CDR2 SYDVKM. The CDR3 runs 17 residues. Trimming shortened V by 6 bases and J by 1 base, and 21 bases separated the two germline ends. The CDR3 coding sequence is TGTGCCAGCAGACCGGCGGGGGCCGGGGCCCAGAACACTGAAGCTTTCTTT. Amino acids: CASRPAGAGAQNTEAFF.

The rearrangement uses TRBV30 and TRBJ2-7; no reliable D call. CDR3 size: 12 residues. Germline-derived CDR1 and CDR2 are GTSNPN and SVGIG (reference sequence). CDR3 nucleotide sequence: TGTGCATTCGAACGCGGTACCTACGAGCAGTACTTC. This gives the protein CAFERGTYEQYF.

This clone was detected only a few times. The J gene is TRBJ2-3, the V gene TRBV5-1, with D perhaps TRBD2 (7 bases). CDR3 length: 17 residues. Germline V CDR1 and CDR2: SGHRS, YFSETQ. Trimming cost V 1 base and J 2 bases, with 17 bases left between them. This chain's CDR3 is CASSLTGGPYPTDTQYF. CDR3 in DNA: TGCGCCAGCAGCTTGACCGGGGGGCCCTACCCCACAGATACGCAGTATTTT.